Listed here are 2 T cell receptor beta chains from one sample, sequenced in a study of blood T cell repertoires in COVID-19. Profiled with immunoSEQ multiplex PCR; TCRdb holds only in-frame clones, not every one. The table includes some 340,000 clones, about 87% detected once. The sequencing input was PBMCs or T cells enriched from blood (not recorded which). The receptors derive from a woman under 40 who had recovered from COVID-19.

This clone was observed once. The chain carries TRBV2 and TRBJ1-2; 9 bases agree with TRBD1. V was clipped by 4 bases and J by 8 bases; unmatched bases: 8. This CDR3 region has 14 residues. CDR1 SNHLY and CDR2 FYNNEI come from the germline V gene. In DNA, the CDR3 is TGTGCCAGCAGTGCCCGGACAGGGGAAGGCGGCTACACCTTC. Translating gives CASSARTGEGGYTF.

The CDR3 sequence: CASSQVTRTTTTNEKLFF. CDR3 DNA: TGCGCCAGCAGCCAAGTGACCCGGACAACAACAACTAATGAAAAACTGTTTTTT. The chain is built from TRBV4-1 and TRBJ1-4, with a possible D match to TRBD1 (5 bases). The CDR3 length is 18 residues. CDR1 is MGHRA and CDR2 is YSYEKL in the germline V gene. V lost 1 base, J lost 0 bases, and 15 bases lay in between.